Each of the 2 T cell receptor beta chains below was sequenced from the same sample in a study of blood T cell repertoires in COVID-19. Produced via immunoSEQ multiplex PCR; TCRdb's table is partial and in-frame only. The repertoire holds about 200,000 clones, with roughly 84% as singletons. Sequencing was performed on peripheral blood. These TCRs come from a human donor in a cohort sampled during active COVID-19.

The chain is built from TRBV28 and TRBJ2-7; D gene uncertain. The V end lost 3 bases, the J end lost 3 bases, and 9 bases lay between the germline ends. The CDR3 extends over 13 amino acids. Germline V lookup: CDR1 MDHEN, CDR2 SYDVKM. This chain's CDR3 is CASSFLVNYEQYF. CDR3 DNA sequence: TGTGCCAGCAGTTTCTTAGTAAACTACGAGCAGTACTTC.

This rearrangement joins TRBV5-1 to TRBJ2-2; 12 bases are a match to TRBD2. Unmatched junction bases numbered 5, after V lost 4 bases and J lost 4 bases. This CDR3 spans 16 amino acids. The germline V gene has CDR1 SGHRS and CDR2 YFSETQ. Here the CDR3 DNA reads TGCGCCAGCAGCCCGACTAGCGGGAGTGCCACCGGGGAGCTGTTTTTT. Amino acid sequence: CASSPTSGSATGELFF.